This entry lists 10 T cell receptor beta chains sequenced from one sample in a study of cytomegalovirus exposure and HLA in healthy donors (dated by TCRdb to between 2016 and 2019). The protocol used for the library was the immunoSEQ multiplex PCR assay. The multiplex PCR relied on a mix of 60 forward primers for TCR Vbeta segments and 13 reverse primers for TCR Jbeta segments. Not all clones reach the TCRdb copy of this immuneACCESS table, which keeps in-frame sequences only. Checked studies attribute under half of the gap to unresolved V genes and leave the rest unexplained. The sample table shows under 200,000 clones, and approximately 78% are seen once. Approximately 0.8% of the sample rests with the top ten. Input material: PBMCs. These receptors all come from a woman between 18 and 30 years old in good health and CMV-seronegative.

This clone has only a few counts. The rearrangement joins TRBV19 to TRBJ2-5, with D perhaps matching TRBD2 (6 bases). This CDR3 comprises 14 residues. Trimming left V 3 bases short and J 2 bases short, with 10 bases between. The germline CDR1 and CDR2 sequences are LNHDA and SQIVND (reference sequence). CDR3 sequence: CASSMGGAQETQYF. Here the CDR3 DNA reads TGTGCCAGTAGTATGGGGGGAGCTCAAGAGACCCAGTACTTC. The variable domain in full, completed from reference TRBV19 and TRBJ2-5, reads DGGITQSPKYLFRKEGQNVTLSCEQNLNHDAMYWYRQDPGQGLRLIYYSQIVNDFQKGDIAEGYSVSREKKESFPLTVTSAQKNPTAFYLCASSMGGAQETQYFGPGTRLLVL.

The V call is TRBV27, the J call TRBJ1-2; weak D call: TRBD1 (5 bases). The CDR3 contains 15 residues. V was clipped by 0 bases and J by 4 bases, with 12 bases between them. Per germline, CDR1 MNHEY and CDR2 SMNVEV (reference sequence). The chain's CDR3 is CASSLSMGQGYGYTF. CDR3 nucleotides: TGTGCCAGCAGTTTATCGATGGGCCAGGGCTATGGCTACACCTTC.

This sequence joins TRBV19 and TRBJ2-7; 7 bases are a match to TRBD1. Germline V CDR1 and CDR2: LNHDA, SQIVND (reference sequence). This CDR3 contains 15 residues. V lost 3 bases and J lost 0; bases outside the gene matches: 5. The CDR3 sequence: CASSIVGQSSYEQYF. The CDR3, as DNA: TGTGCCAGTAGTATCGTGGGACAGAGCTCCTACGAGCAGTACTTC.

The genes are TRBV7-9 and TRBJ1-6; D unclear. Trimming left V 6 bases short and J 0 bases short, with 18 bases between. Germline-derived CDR1 and CDR2 are SEHNR and FQNEAQ (reference sequence). The CDR3 totals 18 residues. In nucleotides, the CDR3 is TGTGCCAGCAGTTTGAGACACCTAATATCCTCCTATAATTCACCCCTCCACTTT. Protein product: CASSLRHLISSYNSPLHF.

CDR3: CSVEYSRGIYNEQFF. CDR3 in DNA: TGCAGCGTTGAATACTCCAGGGGGATCTACAATGAGCAGTTCTTC. This chain joins TRBV29-1 and TRBJ2-1, with 7 bases aligning to TRBD1. The length of the CDR3 is 15 residues. Trimming cost V 2 bases and J 3 bases; bases outside gene matches: 7. CDR1 is SQVTM, CDR2 ANQGSEA, per germline.

This sequence joins TRBV6-5 and TRBJ2-6; D is perhaps TRBD1 (5 bases). The CDR3 length is 16 residues. CDR1 MNHEY and CDR2 SVGAGI come from the germline V gene. V was cut by 2 bases and J by 4 bases, with 12 bases left in between. This chain's CDR3 is CASSYKPGSGANVLTF. The DNA of the CDR3 is TGTGCCAGCAGTTACAAACCAGGGTCAGGGGCCAACGTCCTGACTTTC.

The chain uses TRBV7-2 and TRBJ2-5, with D possibly being TRBD1 (5 bases). Trimming left V 4 bases short and J 1 base short, with 10 bases between. Germline V lookup: CDR1 SGHTA, CDR2 FQGNSA. The CDR3 has 14 amino acids. The CDR3 here is CASSSDRTQETQYF. The CDR3 nucleotides are TGTGCCAGCAGCTCCGACAGAACCCAAGAGACCCAGTACTTC.

This clone showed up just once. V gene TRBV19 combines with J gene TRBJ1-5; possibly TRBD1 for D (5 bases). With 9 bases removed from V and 1 base from J, the gap between germline ends came to 16 bases. Germline CDR1 is LNHDA and CDR2 is SQIVND (reference sequence). This CDR3 is 15 amino acids long. The CDR3 sequence is CASYGQGRSNQPQHF. The CDR3 nucleotides read TGTGCCAGCTATGGTCAGGGTAGGAGCAATCAGCCCCAGCATTTT.

The V and J genes are TRBV9 and TRBJ1-6, with D maybe TRBD1 (5 bases). The CDR3 extends over 14 amino acids. Trimming stripped 7 bases from V and 7 bases from J, with 15 bases between. Germline CDR1 is SGDLS and CDR2 is YYNGEE. In DNA form, the CDR3 reads TGTGCCAGCGGAAAGACAGAGAGGAATTCACCCCTCCACTTT. Translating it yields CASGKTERNSPLHF.

This clone was detected a few times. This chain links TRBV5-1 with TRBJ1-5; 7 bases align to TRBD1. Losses at the gene ends were 0 bases for V and 0 bases for J; bases not matched to a gene: 0. This CDR3 spans 15 amino acids. The V gene's germline CDR1 is SGHRS and CDR2 YFSETQ. CDR3 coding DNA: TGCGCCAGCAGCTTGGAGGGGGCTAGCAATCAGCCCCAGCATTTT. Translation gives CASSLEGASNQPQHF.